One sample yielded the 20 T cell receptor beta chains listed below, sequenced in a study of human versus mouse CDR3 diversity and MHC coevolution. The assay was immunoSEQ multiplex PCR, and TCRdb's table has in-frame clones only and misses some. Among tens of thousands of clones listed, roughly 95% were seen once. Sequencing input: naive CD4+ T cells from blood. The subset here: CD45RO-negative CD62L-positive naive CD4 T cells. The receptors derive from a person aged 25-75 years in good health.

This sequence joins TRBV6-1 and TRBJ2-2; 8 nucleotides match TRBD2. In germline, CDR1 is MNHNS, CDR2 SASEGT. The CDR3 is 15 amino acids. Trimming at V came to 5 bases and at J to 1 base, leaving 3 bases not matched to a gene. CDR3 in amino acids: CASSRGGLNTGELFF. CDR3 in DNA: TGTGCCAGCAGTCGGGGGGGACTGAACACCGGGGAGCTGTTTTTT.

This chain links TRBV27 with TRBJ2-4, with TRBD2 as a possible D gene (6 bases). Germline CDR1 and CDR2: MNHEY and SMNVEV (reference sequence). Trimming took off 5 bases at V and 1 base at J, with 15 bases between the two ends. The CDR3 length is 16 residues. The chain's CDR3 is CASSVNPAGAKNIQYF. The DNA of the CDR3 is TGTGCCAGCAGTGTAAATCCGGCGGGGGCCAAAAACATTCAGTACTTC.

This chain links TRBV4-3 with TRBJ2-3; 10 nucleotides line up with TRBD1. The CDR3 contains 15 residues. Germline V CDR1 and CDR2: LGHNA, YSLEER. V lost 1 base and J lost 5; bases outside the gene matches: 3. CDR3 sequence (DNA): TGCGCCAGCAGCCAAGGACAGGGGGCTGGAGATACGCAGTATTTT. Its protein is CASSQGQGAGDTQYF.

The rearrangement links TRBV19 to TRBJ2-3, with a weak D call TRBD2 (6 bases). V was cut by 5 bases and J by 0 bases, with 9 bases left in between. This CDR3 contains 14 residues. Germline CDR1 is LNHDA and CDR2 is SQIVND (reference sequence). The CDR3 nucleotides read TGTGCCAGTAGTCTGGGGGGAAGCACAGATACGCAGTATTTT. It encodes CASSLGGSTDTQYF.

V usage is TRBV6-4 and J usage is TRBJ2-3; D is possibly TRBD2 (5 bases). CDR1 and CDR2 (germline): MRHNA, SNTAGT. CDR3 size: 15 residues. Trimming took 3 bases from V and 3 from J, leaving 13 bases between them. CDR3 coding DNA: TGTGCCAGCAGTGAGGGAACTAGTGGGACAGATACGCAGTATTTT. It specifies CASSEGTSGTDTQYF.

The chain is built from TRBV5-6 and TRBJ2-1, with unresolved D. The germline V gene encodes CDR1 SGHDT and CDR2 YYEEEE. This CDR3 contains 15 residues. Trimming removed 0 bases at V and 1 base at J, with 8 bases between. Written as DNA, the CDR3 is TGTGCCAGCAGCTTGGGGGCACTTTCCTACAATGAGCAGTTCTTC. Residues: CASSLGALSYNEQFF.

V is TRBV11-1 and J is TRBJ2-1; 7 positions match TRBD2. Germline CDR1 and CDR2: SGHAT and FQDESV (reference sequence). After removal of 7 bases from V and 12 bases from J, the junction contained 9 bases not matched to a gene. CDR3 length: 12 residues. This CDR3 reads CASTPAGNLQFF. The CDR3 nucleotides are TGTGCCAGCACCCCAGCGGGGAACCTGCAGTTCTTC.

This clone was seen a few times. The J gene is TRBJ1-4, the V gene TRBV4-2; D gene ambiguous. V lost 1 base to trimming and J lost 0 bases, with 6 bases between them. Germline V gene data show CDR1 as LGHNA and CDR2 as YNFKEQ. The CDR3 is made up of 15 amino acids. CDR3 sequence: CASSQAGTTNEKLFF. CDR3 bases: TGTGCCAGCAGCCAAGCGGGAACAACTAATGAAAAACTGTTTTTT.

The chain uses TRBV28 and TRBJ2-7; no definite D call. Deletions cut 6 bases from V and 0 bases from J, with 3 bases between. The germline V gene has CDR1 MDHEN and CDR2 SYDVKM. CDR3 length: 11 residues. CDR3 in amino acids: CASRSSYEQYF. The CDR3 DNA follows: TGTGCCAGCAGGAGCTCCTACGAGCAGTACTTC.

This clone showed up just once. The genes are TRBV27 and TRBJ1-2; TRBD1 matches at 8 bases. Per germline, CDR1 MNHEY and CDR2 SMNVEV (reference sequence). The CDR3 is 15 residues long. V lost 6 bases, J lost 3 bases, and 9 bases stayed unmatched. CDR3 amino acids: CASSRGQGTYYGYTF. The CDR3 bases are TGTGCCAGCAGCCGTGGACAGGGAACTTACTATGGCTACACCTTC.

The chain combines TRBV15 with TRBJ1-5; 7 positions match TRBD1. J lost 4 bases, V lost 2 bases, and 5 bases had no gene match. Germline values: CDR1 LNHNV, CDR2 YYDKDF (reference sequence). This CDR3 comprises 15 residues. Here the CDR3 reads CATSRPTGLNQPQHF. The CDR3 region has the DNA TGTGCCACCAGCAGACCGACAGGGTTGAATCAGCCCCAGCATTTT.

The rearrangement links TRBV7-2 to TRBJ2-1; D is unresolved. The CDR3 has 13 residues. Germline CDR1 reads SGHTA; CDR2 reads FQGNSA. V was clipped by 2 bases and J by 5 bases, with 7 bases between them. The CDR3 reads CASSLNVDNEQFF. The CDR3 DNA follows: TGTGCCAGCAGCTTAAATGTAGACAATGAGCAGTTCTTC.

V gene TRBV19 combines with J gene TRBJ2-3; the match to TRBD2 covers 9 bases. This CDR3 comprises 16 residues. The V segment lost 4 bases and the J segment 5 bases; nucleotides outside the gene matches: 10. The V gene's germline CDR1 is LNHDA and CDR2 SQIVND (reference sequence). CDR3 coding DNA: TGTGCCAGTAGTACCCCCAACGCGGGGGGGGTAGATACGCAGTATTTT. Translating it yields CASSTPNAGGVDTQYF.

This chain uses TRBV7-2 with TRBJ2-1; a weak D match, TRBD2 (6 bases). Trimming removed 2 bases from V and 6 bases from J, with 8 bases in between. Germline CDR1 SGHTA, CDR2 FQGNSA. The CDR3 is 13 residues long. CDR3 DNA: TGTGCCAGCAGCTTACAGGGAGGCAATGAGCAGTTCTTC. Translated: CASSLQGGNEQFF.

The rearrangement links TRBV7-9 to TRBJ2-1, with 7 bases fitting TRBD1. From germline, CDR1 is SEHNR and CDR2 FQNEAQ (reference sequence). This CDR3 region has 15 residues. V shed 4 bases, J shed 0 bases, and the junction held 3 bases outside the gene matches. The CDR3 DNA sequence: TGTGCCAGCAGCTCGGGACAGAGCTCCTACAATGAGCAGTTCTTC. Amino acid sequence: CASSSGQSSYNEQFF. Using reference TRBV7-9 and TRBJ2-1 for the parts outside the CDR3, the full variable domain is DTGVSQNPRHKITKRGQNVTFRCDPISEHNRLYWYRQTLGQGPEFLTYFQNEAQLEKSRLLSDRFSAERPKGSFSTLEIQRTEQGDSAMYLCASSSGQSSYNEQFFGPGTRLTVL.

J is TRBJ2-5 and V is TRBV14; a possible D gene is TRBD1 (5 bases). Matching the DNA end better, TRBJ2-7 makes the J call doubtful. Germline V gene lookup returns CDR1 SGHDN and CDR2 FVKESK. The CDR3 runs to 15 residues. The CDR3 coding sequence is TGTGCCAGCAGCGCCCGTCGGTCAGGGTTATACGAGCAGTACTTC. This codes for CASSARRSGLYEQYF.

This sequence joins TRBV5-6 and TRBJ2-3; the match to TRBD1 covers 10 bases. With 0 bases clipped from V and 1 base from J, the junction kept 2 bases outside the gene matches. Germline V lookup: CDR1 SGHDT, CDR2 YYEEEE. There are 16 residues in the CDR3. The CDR3 nucleotides read TGTGCCAGCAGCTTGGTCGGGACAGGGGGCACAGATACGCAGTATTTT. It encodes CASSLVGTGGTDTQYF.

The chain recombines TRBV7-3 with TRBJ1-2; D unclear. Deletions cut 4 bases from V and 0 bases from J, with 6 bases between. CDR3 length: 13 amino acids. Per germline, CDR1 SGHTA and CDR2 FQGTGA. The CDR3 DNA follows: TGTGCCAGCAGCTGGGCCGCTAACTATGGCTACACCTTC. Amino acids: CASSWAANYGYTF.

This chain uses TRBV7-2 with TRBJ2-1; 15 positions agree with TRBD2. Trimming at V came to 4 bases and at J to 4 bases, leaving 8 bases not matched to a gene. The V gene's germline CDR1 is SGHTA and CDR2 FQGNSA. There are 18 residues in the CDR3. Written as DNA, the CDR3 is TGTGCCAGCAGCTCCGGACTAGCGGGGGGGCGGGGATACAATGAGCAGTTCTTC. The encoded protein is CASSSGLAGGRGYNEQFF.

This rearrangement joins TRBV2 to TRBJ1-2, with D possibly being TRBD1 (5 bases). Germline V gives CDR1 SNHLY, CDR2 FYNNEI. Trimming cost V 3 bases and J 4 bases, with 6 bases left between them. The CDR3 loop spans 12 amino acids. The CDR3 sequence is CASSEQGYGYTF. CDR3 coding DNA: TGTGCCAGCAGTGAGCAGGGCTATGGCTACACCTTC.